This passage covers 15 T cell receptor beta chains from one sample sequenced in a study of blood T cells in healthy people across ages. A second PCR, run for roughly 7 to 12 cycles, used a sample-barcoded 5' primer plus a J-beta primer mix. Each CDR3 protein is one row after TCRdb ran MiXCR on the 5' RACE reads. In the table there are some 780,000 distinct CDR3 sequences, 45% to 70% of which are singletons. Source material: blood. Receptors originate from a man aged 40-49 years in good health.

The CDR3, as DNA: TGTGCCAGTCGTCCAGGGTGGGGGCACTACGAGCAGTACTTC. It translates to CASRPGWGHYEQYF. V gene TRBV27 combines with J gene TRBJ2-4; a weak D match, TRBD1 (6 bases). The J call may be wrong; the DNA end is better matched by TRBJ2-7. CDR1 is MNHEY, CDR2 SMNVEV, per germline (reference sequence). This CDR3 has 14 residues.

The genes are TRBV29-1 and TRBJ2-3, with a weak D call TRBD2 (5 bases). V lost 7 bases, J lost 2 bases, and 13 bases lay in between. This CDR3 contains 13 residues. Germline CDR1 SQVTM, CDR2 ANQGSEA. The CDR3 DNA reads TGCAGCGCACCAGCGGAGAACACAGATACGCAGTATTTT. Translating it yields CSAPAENTDTQYF.

The chain recombines TRBV29-1 with TRBJ2-1; the D is unclear. Germline V gene sequence: CDR1 SQVTM, CDR2 ANQGSEA. Deletions cut 0 bases from V and 4 bases from J, with 10 bases between. There are 14 residues in the CDR3. The CDR3 DNA is TGCAGCGTTGAAGATCTTCTGGGGTACAATGAGCAGTTCTTC. This sequence encodes CSVEDLLGYNEQFF.

The V and J genes are TRBV27 and TRBJ1-6; D might be TRBD1 (5 bases). V was pared by 5 bases and J by 8 bases, with 10 bases between. Per germline, CDR1 MNHEY and CDR2 SMNVEV (reference sequence). The CDR3 extends over 13 amino acids. The DNA for the CDR3 is TGTGCCAGCAGTGTAGAGGGACATTCACCCCTCCACTTT. Translation: CASSVEGHSPLHF.

The V gene is TRBV7-2, the J gene TRBJ2-1; 7 bases align to TRBD2. The DNA end favors TRBJ2-7, so the J call may be wrong. Germline assignment: CDR1 SGHTA and CDR2 FQGNSA. The CDR3 length is 17 residues. The CDR3 here is CASSPDGRKTYAGRQYF. The CDR3 nucleotides are TGTGCCAGCAGCCCAGACGGGAGGAAGACCTATGCCGGTCGGCAGTACTTC.

The chain joins TRBV27 to TRBJ2-3; perhaps TRBD1 as D (6 bases). In germline, CDR1 is MNHEY, CDR2 SMNVEV (reference sequence). Trimming stripped 3 bases from V and 3 bases from J, with 10 bases between. The CDR3 runs 14 residues. CDR3 residues: CASSLRTETDTQYF. CDR3 DNA sequence: TGTGCCAGCAGTTTGAGGACAGAAACAGATACGCAGTATTTT.

This chain joins TRBV18 and TRBJ2-7; 7 bases align to TRBD1. Germline CDR1 is KGHSH and CDR2 is LQKENI. The CDR3 sequence is 16 residues long. Trimming at V came to 3 bases and at J to 0 bases, leaving 8 bases not matched to a gene. The DNA of the CDR3 is TGTGCCAGCTCACCTCCGGGGCGACAGGGCTCCTACGAGCAGTACTTC. Amino acids: CASSPPGRQGSYEQYF.

V and J are TRBV7-9 and TRBJ2-1, with D possibly matching TRBD1 (7 bases). Trimming cost V 1 base and J 0 bases, with 10 bases left between them. Germline values: CDR1 SEHNR, CDR2 FQNEAQ (reference sequence). There are 16 residues in the CDR3. CDR3 nucleotides: TGTGCCAGCAGCTTAGGGCAGGGGGGCTCCTACAATGAGCAGTTCTTC. This encodes CASSLGQGGSYNEQFF. Looking up the rest from reference TRBV7-9 and TRBJ2-1 gives the full variable domain: DTGVSQNPRHKITKRGQNVTFRCDPISEHNRLYWYRQTLGQGPEFLTYFQNEAQLEKSRLLSDRFSAERPKGSFSTLEIQRTEQGDSAMYLCASSLGQGGSYNEQFFGPGTRLTVL.

The J gene is TRBJ2-1, the V gene TRBV7-3; no clear D gene. CDR3 length equals 12 residues. V lost 1 base and J 8 bases, leaving 6 bases between the germline ends. Germline values: CDR1 SGHTA, CDR2 FQGTGA. DNA of the CDR3: TGTGCCAGCAGCTTAAGTGTTGATGAGCAGTTCTTC. It specifies CASSLSVDEQFF.

The gene calls are TRBV7-6 and TRBJ2-7; 9 positions match TRBD1. The last part of the DNA fits TRBJ2-5 better; the J call may be wrong. This CDR3 has 16 residues. CDR1 is SGHVS, CDR2 FNYEAQ, per germline. In DNA form, the CDR3 reads TGTGCCAGCAGCCCCCCCGGGACAGGGATTCGGGAGACCCAGTACTTC. It encodes CASSPPGTGIRETQYF.

This rearrangement joins TRBV5-6 to TRBJ2-5; D not resolved. The CDR3 sequence is 14 residues long. V lost 4 bases, J lost 5 bases, and 15 bases lay in between. CDR1 is SGHDT, CDR2 YYEEEE, per germline. CDR3 coding DNA: TGTGCCAGCAGCCCGGACGGTCGTTGGGAGACCCAGTACTTC. It specifies CASSPDGRWETQYF.

In this sample, this clonotype turned up a few times. The chain has TRBV25-1 and TRBJ2-1; D is unclear. Trimming took off 5 bases at V and 9 bases at J, with 11 bases between the two ends. The CDR3 is 12 amino acids. Germline V CDR1 and CDR2: MGHDK, SYGVNS. CDR3 protein: CASSPQLGEQFF. The DNA of the CDR3 is TGTGCCAGCAGTCCACAGTTGGGTGAGCAGTTCTTC.

Only a few counts were recorded for this clonotype. This chain connects TRBV7-8 to TRBJ2-3; D may be TRBD2 (7 bases). The CDR3 consists of 16 residues. V dropped 1 base and J dropped 2 bases, with 13 bases sitting between them. CDR1 is SGHVS and CDR2 is FQNEAQ in the germline V gene. The CDR3 DNA sequence: TGTGCCAGCAGCTTAGTTCCGCGGGGGCCCACAGATACGCAGTATTTT. Encoded protein: CASSLVPRGPTDTQYF. The full variable domain, in which reference TRBV7-8 and TRBJ2-3 provide the parts outside the CDR3, is GAGVSQSPRYKVAKRGQDVALRCDPISGHVSLFWYQQALGQGPEFLTYFQNEAQLDKSGLPSDRFFAERPEGSVSTLKIQRTQQEDSAVYLCASSLVPRGPTDTQYFGPGTRLTVL.

This chain uses TRBV24-1 with TRBJ2-7; D not certain. CDR3 length equals 14 residues. Trimming took off 4 bases at V and 7 bases at J, with 16 bases between the two ends. The germline V gene has CDR1 KGHDR and CDR2 SFDVKD. The chain's CDR3 is CATSDQTTSDEQYF. The DNA for the CDR3 is TGTGCCACCAGTGACCAAACAACGTCCGATGAGCAGTACTTC.

The rearrangement uses TRBV15 and TRBJ2-3; D not certain. CDR1 and CDR2 (germline): LNHNV, YYDKDF (reference sequence). Trimming cost V 5 bases and J 8 bases, with 8 bases left between them. This CDR3 is 11 amino acids long. This CDR3 is CATSESRTQYF. CDR3 DNA: TGTGCCACCAGCGAGAGCCGTACGCAGTATTTT.